This entry describes one TCR beta chain. What it binds is not known. These data belong to a study of cytomegalovirus exposure and HLA in healthy donors. Study-wide results and caveats: Per a prior analysis, the majority of TCR beta V segments were productive roughly 87% or roughly 30% of the time. In vitro work confirmed that a few CMV-associated chains recognize CMV antigens. Later analysis associated a missense DCLRE1C variant with TCR beta V- and J-gene trimming.

Per germline, CDR1 MGHRA and CDR2 YSYEKL. V was cut by 1 base and J by 5 bases, with 8 bases left in between. The CDR3 has 13 residues. With 60 Vbeta and 13 Jbeta primers, the PCR was carried out. Only in-frame clones appear in the TCRdb table, and some are missing; sequencing was by immunoSEQ multiplex PCR. The sample yields 100,000 or so clones, over 75% seen once. Sequenced sample: PBMCs. The chain uses TRBV4-1 and TRBJ1-1; D ambiguous. This receptor was identified in a man aged 30-40 years in good health and CMV-seropositive. The CDR3 here is CASSQGPRTEAFF. In DNA, the CDR3 is TGCGCCAGCAGCCAAGGACCGAGGACTGAAGCTTTCTTT.